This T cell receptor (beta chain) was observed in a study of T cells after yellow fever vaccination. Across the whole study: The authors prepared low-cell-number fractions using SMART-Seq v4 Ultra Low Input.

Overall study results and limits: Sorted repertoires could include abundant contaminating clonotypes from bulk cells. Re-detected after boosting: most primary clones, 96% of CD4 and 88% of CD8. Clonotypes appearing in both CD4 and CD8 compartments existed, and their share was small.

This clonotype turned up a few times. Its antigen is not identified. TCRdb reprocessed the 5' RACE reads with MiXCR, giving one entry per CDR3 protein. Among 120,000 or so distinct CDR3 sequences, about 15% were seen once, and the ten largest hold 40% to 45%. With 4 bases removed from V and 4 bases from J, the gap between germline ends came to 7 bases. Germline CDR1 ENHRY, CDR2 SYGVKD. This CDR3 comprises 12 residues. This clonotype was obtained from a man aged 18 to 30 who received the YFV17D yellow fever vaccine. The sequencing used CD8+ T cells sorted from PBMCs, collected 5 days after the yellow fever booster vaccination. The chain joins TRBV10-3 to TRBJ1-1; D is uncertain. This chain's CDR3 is CAISVGSTEAFF. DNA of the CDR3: TGTGCCATCAGTGTGGGGAGCACTGAAGCTTTCTTT.